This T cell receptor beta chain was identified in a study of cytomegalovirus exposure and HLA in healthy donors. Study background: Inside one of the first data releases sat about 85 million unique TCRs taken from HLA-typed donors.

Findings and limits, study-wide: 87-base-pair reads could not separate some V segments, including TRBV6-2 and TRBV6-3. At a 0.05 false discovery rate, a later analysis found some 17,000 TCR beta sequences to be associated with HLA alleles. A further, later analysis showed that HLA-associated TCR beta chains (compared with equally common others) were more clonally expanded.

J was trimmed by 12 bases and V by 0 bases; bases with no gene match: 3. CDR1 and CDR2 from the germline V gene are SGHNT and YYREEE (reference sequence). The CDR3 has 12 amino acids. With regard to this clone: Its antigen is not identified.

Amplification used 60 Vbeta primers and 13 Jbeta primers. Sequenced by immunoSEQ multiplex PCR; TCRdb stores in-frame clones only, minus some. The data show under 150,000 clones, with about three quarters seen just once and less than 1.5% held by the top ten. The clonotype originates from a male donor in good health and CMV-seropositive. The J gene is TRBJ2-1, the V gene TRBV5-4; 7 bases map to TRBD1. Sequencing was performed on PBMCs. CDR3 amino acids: CASSLGDRSQFF. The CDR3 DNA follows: TGTGCCAGCAGCTTGGGGGACAGATCGCAGTTCTTC.